The 11 T cell receptor beta chains listed next were all sequenced from one sample in a study of T cells after yellow fever vaccination. TCRdb fed the 5' RACE reads into MiXCR, producing one record per CDR3 protein. The sample includes approximately 240,000 distinct CDR3 sequences, 3.6% seen only once; the top ten take 15% to 20%. Specimen: PBMCs, collected 15 days after the yellow fever booster vaccination. The source of these receptors is a man aged 18 to 30 who received the YFV17D yellow fever vaccine.

This clonotype was counted ten times or more. The rearrangement joins TRBV7-9 to TRBJ2-5, with TRBD1 identical over 8 bases. V shed 5 bases and J 4 bases; nucleotides not matched to a gene: 6. The CDR3 contains 14 residues. Germline V gives CDR1 SEHNR, CDR2 FQNEAQ (reference sequence). As DNA, the CDR3 is TGTGCCAGCAGCCGAGGACAGGGAAGAGAGACCCAGTACTTC. This sequence encodes CASSRGQGRETQYF.

This clonotype has more than one count but fewer than ten. A read error may be the cause here, since a much bigger clone is one base away. A read error is likely, as this CDR3 ends without the conserved phenylalanine or tryptophan. This chain uses TRBV7-9 with TRBJ2-2; no clear D gene. V was shortened by 6 bases and J by 7 bases, with 9 bases between the two germline ends. The germline V gene has CDR1 SEHNR and CDR2 FQNEAQ (reference sequence). The CDR3 is made up of 12 amino acids. The CDR3 nucleotides are TGTGCCAGCAGTAGGACCTACGGGGAGCTGTTTATT. Amino acids: CASSRTYGELFI.

This clonotype was detected ten times or more. The chain couples TRBV5-5 to TRBJ2-7; no clear D gene. Trimming cost V 1 base and J 5 bases, with 16 bases left between them. The CDR3 runs to 15 residues. Germline-derived CDR1 and CDR2 are SGHKS and YYEKEE (reference sequence). The CDR3 reads CASSLTWSGVDEQYV. The CDR3 DNA reads as TGTGCCAGCAGCTTGACGTGGAGTGGGGTGGACGAGCAGTACGTC.

This clonotype has ten or more counts. The gene calls are TRBV27 and TRBJ1-1, with D uncertain. CDR1 is MNHEY, CDR2 SMNVEV, per germline (reference sequence). CDR3 size: 8 residues. Deletions cut 4 bases from V and 12 bases from J, with 3 bases between. CDR3 in DNA: TGTGCCAGCAGTTGGTCTTTCTTT. It is translated as CASSWSFF.

This clonotype has a count of ten or more. The gene calls are TRBV5-4 and TRBJ1-3, with D perhaps TRBD1 (6 bases). The V end was cut by 4 bases, the J end by 4 bases, with 12 bases between. This CDR3 has 14 amino acids. Germline CDR1 and CDR2: SGHNT and YYREEE (reference sequence). DNA of the CDR3: TGTGCCAGCAGCCGCGGGACATTAGGAAACACCATATATTTT. It codes for CASSRGTLGNTIYF.

This clonotype was seen repeatedly, ten times or more. The chain links TRBV6-2 or TRBV6-3 to TRBJ2-3; 7 bases are a match to TRBD2. Germline-derived CDR1 and CDR2 are MNHEY and SVGEGT. J was trimmed by 3 bases and V by 7 bases; bases with no gene match: 10. The length of the CDR3 is 15 residues. The CDR3 DNA sequence: TGTGCCAGCACCCGGCAATGGGGGGGGACAGATACGCAGTATTTT. Protein sequence: CASTRQWGGTDTQYF.

The chain employs TRBV5-4 and TRBJ1-1; D call uncertain. V lost 2 bases and J lost 0, with 14 bases in between. The CDR3 is 16 amino acids. Germline loops: CDR1 SGHNT, CDR2 YYREEE (reference sequence). CDR3 protein: CASSFPIRAMNTEAFF. In DNA, the CDR3 is TGTGCCAGCAGCTTTCCGATTAGAGCCATGAACACTGAAGCTTTCTTT.

This clonotype was seen many times. V is TRBV6-2 or TRBV6-3 and J is TRBJ2-7, with D unresolved. Germline V gene lookup returns CDR1 MNHEY and CDR2 SVGEGT. The CDR3 totals 17 residues. Trimming removed 6 bases at V and 2 bases at J, with 23 bases between. The CDR3 DNA reads as TGTGCCAGCAGCTATCGTCATGGTGGCCCGCCGGCCTACGAGCAGTACGTC. As protein: CASSYRHGGPPAYEQYV.

The table lists this clonotype with many counts. This rearrangement joins TRBV5-1 to TRBJ2-5, with TRBD1 matching over 8 bases. Germline V gene lookup returns CDR1 SGHRS and CDR2 YFSETQ. The CDR3 loop spans 15 amino acids. V lost 1 base to trimming and J lost 4 bases; unmatched junction nucleotides: 6. The CDR3 region is CASSLPTGVGETQYF. The DNA for the CDR3 is TGCGCCAGCAGCTTGCCGACAGGGGTAGGAGAGACCCAGTACTTC.

Note on this clonotype: One base away lies a much larger clone, so this may be a sequencing read error. V and J are TRBV20-1 and TRBJ2-3; 8 positions agree with TRBD2. Germline CDR1 reads DFQATT; CDR2 reads SNEGSKA (reference sequence). This CDR3 is 17 amino acids long. This chain's CDR3 is CSARDQSGGGLSDKQYF. The DNA for the CDR3 is TGCAGTGCTAGAGATCAGTCCGGGGGGGGCCTTTCAGATAAGCAGTATTTT.

This clonotype was found many times. The chain links TRBV29-1 to TRBJ2-3, with 7 bases aligning to TRBD1. The germline gives CDR1 SQVTM, CDR2 ANQGSEA. The CDR3 contains 14 residues. V was clipped by 4 bases and J by 2 bases; unmatched bases: 6. The CDR3 spells CSVGQGSSTDTQYF. The CDR3 region has the DNA TGCAGCGTTGGACAGGGTTCCTCCACAGATACGCAGTATTTT.